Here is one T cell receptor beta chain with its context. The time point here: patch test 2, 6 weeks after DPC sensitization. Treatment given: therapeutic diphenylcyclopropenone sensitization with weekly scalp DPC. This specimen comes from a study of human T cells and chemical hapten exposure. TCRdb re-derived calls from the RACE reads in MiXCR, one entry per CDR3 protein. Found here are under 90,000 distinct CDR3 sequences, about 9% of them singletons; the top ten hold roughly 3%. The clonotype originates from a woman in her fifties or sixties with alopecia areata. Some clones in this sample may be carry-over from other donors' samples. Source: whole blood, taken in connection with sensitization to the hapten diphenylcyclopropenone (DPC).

As DNA, the CDR3 is TGCAGCTCAGGACAGGCCGAAGGTGAAGCTTTCTTT. It codes for CSSGQAEGEAFF. The chain couples TRBV29-1 to TRBJ1-1; the match to TRBD1 covers 7 bases. Germline CDR1 and CDR2: SQVTM and ANQGSEA. CDR3 size: 12 residues. Trimming at V came to 8 bases and at J to 7 bases, leaving 10 bases not matched to a gene.